This TCR beta chain derives from a study of vaccination and CD4 T cells after COVID-19. As for treatment: approximately nine-day PBMC culture with coronavirus spike peptide pools or control peptides (ViraFEST assay). Trimming left V 5 bases short and J 4 bases short, with 14 bases between. CDR1 and CDR2 (germline): LNHDA, SQIVND (reference sequence). This CDR3 is built from 15 residues. Concerning this clonotype: Its antigen remains unidentified.

The Oncomine TCR Beta short-read assay was what sequenced the DNA obtained from cultured CD4+ T cells. Genomic DNA was drawn out of CD4+ T cells grown in culture. In TCRdb, the PCR reads were re-called with MiXCR into one record per CDR3 protein. The table includes approximately 10,000 distinct CDR3 sequences, less than 80% detected once. The sequencing sample was made of CD4+ T cells from blood, cultured in vitro. This TCR was recovered from a human donor who had recovered from COVID-19. The chain has TRBV19 and TRBJ2-2, with D perhaps matching TRBD1 (5 bases). CDR3 nucleotides: TGTGCCAGTAGTTCACAAACAGGAGCCACCGGGGAGCTGTTTTTT. This translates into CASSSQTGATGELFF.